Below, 7 T cell receptor beta chains from the same sample are listed, as sequenced in a study. One entry per CDR3 protein, called by TCRdb with MiXCR from the 5' RACE reads. In the table there are roughly 20,000 distinct CDR3 sequences, about 30% of which are singletons. The specimen sequenced was tumor-infiltrating naive CD4+ T cells sorted from the breast tumor. Subset of the sample: naive CD4+ T cells, CD4+CD45RA+CD25-. The source of these receptors is a female donor with breast cancer.

The rearrangement joins TRBV4-1 to TRBJ1-2; D may be TRBD1 (6 bases). The V end lost 4 bases, the J end lost 5 bases, and 11 bases lay between the germline ends. Germline assignment: CDR1 MGHRA and CDR2 YSYEKL. CDR3 length equals 13 residues. The DNA for the CDR3 is TGCGCCAGCAGCCCTGATCAGGGGTATGGCTACACCTTC. This translates into CASSPDQGYGYTF.

The rearrangement links TRBV12-3 or TRBV12-4 to TRBJ1-3; unclear D gene. The CDR3 is 14 amino acids. Trimming pared 5 bases from V and 2 bases from J, leaving 10 bases between. This chain's CDR3 is CASSLMSAGNTIYF. The CDR3 DNA follows: TGTGCCAGCAGTCTAATGAGCGCTGGAAACACCATATATTTT.

This clonotype is classed as medium-sized. The chain uses TRBV7-6 and TRBJ2-7, with unresolved D. There are 13 residues in the CDR3. Per germline, CDR1 SGHVS and CDR2 FNYEAQ. Trimming took off 4 bases at V and 3 bases at J, with 10 bases between the two ends. Here the CDR3 DNA reads TGTGCCAGCAGCTCCTCCTTGAGCTACGAGCAGTACTTC. Its protein product is CASSSSLSYEQYF. Using reference TRBV7-6 and TRBJ2-7 for the parts outside the CDR3, the full variable domain is GAGVSQSPRYKVTKRGQDVALRCDPISGHVSLYWYRQALGQGPEFLTYFNYEAQQDKSGLPNDRFSAERPEGSISTLTIQRTEQRDSAMYRCASSSSLSYEQYFGPGTRLTVT.

This clonotype was observed a single time. One junction end does not reproduce the germline sequence, and a read error may be involved. This chain uses TRBV12-3 or TRBV12-4 with TRBJ2-7; perhaps TRBD1 as D (6 bases). The CDR3 has 13 residues. CDR3 nucleotide sequence: TGTGCCAGCAGCTTAGGGGGAGCCTACGAGCAGCACTTC. Its translation: CASSLGGAYEQHF.

Concerning this clonotype: Given a much more abundant clone one base away, this may be a read error. The V gene is TRBV20-1, the J gene TRBJ2-7; D unresolved. V dropped 3 bases and J dropped 6 bases, with 12 bases sitting between them. Germline CDR1 and CDR2: DFQATT and SNEGSKA (reference sequence). This CDR3 region has 12 residues. The CDR3 region has the DNA TGCAGTGCTAGTCCGAACAGTGGCGAGCAGTACTTC. Its translation: CSASPNSGEQYF.

This clonotype was seen ten or more times. The J gene is TRBJ2-3, the V gene TRBV9; D is perhaps TRBD2 (5 bases). V was cut by 0 bases and J by 4 bases, with 12 bases left in between. This CDR3 is built from 15 residues. In germline, CDR1 is SGDLS, CDR2 YYNGEE. This chain's CDR3 is CASSVGPGGSDTQYF. CDR3 nucleotides: TGTGCCAGCAGCGTAGGGCCGGGCGGGTCAGATACGCAGTATTTT.

The chain recombines TRBV19 with TRBJ2-7; D uncertain. The CDR3 is made up of 12 amino acids. The V gene's germline CDR1 is LNHDA and CDR2 SQIVND (reference sequence). V gave up 4 bases and J gave up 5 bases, with 9 bases separating them. The chain's CDR3 is CASSTHPNEQYF. The CDR3 coding sequence is TGTGCCAGTAGTACCCATCCCAACGAGCAGTACTTC.